These 6 T cell receptor beta chains share one sample of origin, sequenced in a study of vaccination and CD4 T cells after COVID-19. Which antigens these TCRs recognize remains unknown. Cultured CD4+ T cells had their DNA profiled by the Oncomine TCR Beta short-read assay. Using its own MiXCR run on the PCR reads, TCRdb lists one record per CDR3 protein. The data contain about 25,000 distinct CDR3 sequences, approximately 28% of them singletons. Stated time point: late sampling 161 to 241 days after vaccination in three convalescent patients. Treatment given: roughly 10-day PBMC culture with coronavirus spike peptide pools or control peptides (ViraFEST assay). Specimen: CD4+ T cells from blood, cultured in vitro, collected about 7 months after SARS-CoV-2 vaccination. The receptors were sampled from a human donor who had recovered from COVID-19.

J is TRBJ1-2 and V is TRBV24-1, with 10 positions matching TRBD1. The germline V gene encodes CDR1 KGHDR and CDR2 SFDVKD. This CDR3 contains 14 residues. CDR3 amino acids: CDSGTGASNYGYTF. The CDR3, as DNA: TGTGACTCCGGGACAGGGGCTTCTAACTATGGCTACACCTTC.

This clonotype was counted a few times. This chain joins TRBV7-9 and TRBJ2-7; D is possibly TRBD2 (7 bases). V lost 8 bases to trimming and J lost 1 base, with 9 bases between them. Per germline, CDR1 SEHNR and CDR2 FQNEAQ (reference sequence). This CDR3 comprises 12 residues. CDR3 bases: TGTGCCAGCGAGGGGGGGTCCTACGAGCAGTACTTC. This encodes CASEGGSYEQYF.

This clonotype came up once. The chain recombines TRBV5-1 with TRBJ1-1; 10 bases are shared with TRBD1. V shed 3 bases, J shed 1 base, and the junction held 9 bases outside the gene matches. The length of the CDR3 is 17 residues. Per the germline V gene, CDR1 is SGHRS and CDR2 is YFSETQ. CDR3 residues: CASSSETGGWGNTEAFF. The CDR3 region has the DNA TGCGCCAGCAGCTCGGAGACAGGGGGCTGGGGGAACACTGAAGCTTTCTTT. Drawing the rest from reference TRBV5-1 and TRBJ1-1, the complete variable domain is KAGVTQTPRYLIKTRGQQVTLSCSPISGHRSVSWYQQTPGQGLQFLFEYFSETQRNKGNFPGRFSGRQFSNSRSEMNVSTLELGDSALYLCASSSETGGWGNTEAFFGQGTRLTVV.

This clonotype was counted only a few times. The J gene is TRBJ1-6, the V gene TRBV20-1; D is unresolved. The V gene lost 0 bases and the J gene lost 7 bases, with 7 bases spanning the gap. The CDR3 is 13 residues long. CDR1 is DFQATT, CDR2 SNEGSKA, per germline (reference sequence). In DNA, the CDR3 is TGCAGTGCTAGAGACACTGGGAATTCACCCCTCCACTTT. Protein sequence: CSARDTGNSPLHF.

The chain uses TRBV4-2 and TRBJ2-1; 12 bases agree with TRBD1. CDR1 is LGHNA, CDR2 YNFKEQ, per germline. The CDR3 contains 17 residues. Trimming cost V 2 bases and J 7 bases; bases outside gene matches: 9. CDR3 sequence (DNA): TGTGCCAGCAGCCAACATGCGGGACAGGGGGCGATAAATGAGCAGTTCTTC. Amino acids: CASSQHAGQGAINEQFF.

This clonotype showed up just a few times. The chain combines TRBV29-1 with TRBJ1-2, with unresolved D. CDR3 size: 14 residues. V gave up 4 bases and J gave up 4 bases, with 16 bases separating them. Germline CDR1 reads SQVTM; CDR2 reads ANQGSEA. CDR3: CSVGVLGHSYGYTF. CDR3 nucleotides: TGCAGCGTTGGTGTCTTAGGGCATAGCTATGGCTACACCTTC. The full variable domain, rest sourced from reference TRBV29-1 and TRBJ1-2, is SAVISQKPSRDICQRGTSLTIQCQVDSQVTMMFWYRQQPGQSLTLIATANQGSEATYESGFVIDKFPISRPNLTFSTLTVSNMSPEDSSIYLCSVGVLGHSYGYTFGSGTRLTVV.